The 19 T cell receptor beta chains listed next were all sequenced from one sample in a study of immune evolution from preneoplasia to lung adenocarcinoma. The protocol was immunoSEQ multiplex PCR, while the TCRdb copy is restricted to in-frame clones and leaves out a portion. The sample lists fewer than 6,000 clones; roughly 90% were seen once. Sequenced: FFPE atypical adenomatous hyperplasia tissue from the lung. Subset of the sample: atypical adenomatous hyperplasia (AAH), lung preneoplasia. The receptors originated from a person between 70 and 80 years old with lung adenocarcinoma.

This rearrangement joins TRBV30 to TRBJ2-5; D uncertain. The V end lost 4 bases, the J end lost 2 bases, and 11 bases lay between the germline ends. This CDR3 comprises 13 residues. Germline CDR1 reads GTSNPN; CDR2 reads SVGIG (reference sequence). CDR3 bases: TGTGCCTGGACCCAAGGTGGTCAAGAGACCCAGTACTTC. Translated: CAWTQGGQETQYF.

In this sample, this clone turned up once. The genes are TRBV6-1 and TRBJ1-3; unclear D gene. This CDR3 contains 15 residues. Trimming removed 4 bases from V and 4 bases from J, with 14 bases in between. CDR1 is MNHNS, CDR2 SASEGT, per germline. This chain's CDR3 is CASSGSFSGGNTIYF. CDR3 in DNA: TGTGCCAGCAGTGGTAGTTTTTCGGGGGGAAACACCATATATTTT.

The chain has TRBV7-9 and TRBJ1-4; D is uncertain. The V end was cut by 1 base, the J end by 0 bases, with 12 bases between. The CDR3 contains 17 residues. CDR1 is SEHNR and CDR2 is FQNEAQ in the germline V gene (reference sequence). For the CDR3, the DNA is TGTGCCAGCAGCTTAGGGGTGGAGTCCGCAACTAATGAAAAACTGTTTTTT. It encodes CASSLGVESATNEKLFF.

The J gene is TRBJ2-6, the V gene TRBV7-9; D may be TRBD1 (6 bases). The germline CDR1 and CDR2 sequences are SEHNR and FQNEAQ (reference sequence). The CDR3 length is 15 residues. V shed 7 bases and J shed 2 bases, with 12 bases lying between them. The CDR3 nucleotides are TGTGCCAGCACCAACAGGGAGCCTGGGGCCAACGTCCTGACTTTC. Its protein is CASTNREPGANVLTF.

The V and J genes are TRBV30 and TRBJ2-1, with D possibly TRBD1 on 5 matching bases. This CDR3 comprises 12 residues. The germline V gene has CDR1 GTSNPN and CDR2 SVGIG (reference sequence). V lost 2 bases to trimming and J lost 6 bases, with 8 bases between them. The DNA for the CDR3 is TGTGCCTGGAGTAGGGGAAGCAATGAGCAGTTCTTC. As protein: CAWSRGSNEQFF.

CDR3 sequence (DNA): TGTGCCAGCACCCACCCTCGGGGAAACACTGAAGCTTTCTTT. This codes for CASTHPRGNTEAFF. This rearrangement joins TRBV7-2 to TRBJ1-1, with D hard to call. The CDR3 covers 14 residues. The V end was cut by 7 bases, the J end by 2 bases, with 14 bases between. Germline lookup yields CDR1 SGHTA and CDR2 FQGNSA. The whole variable domain, filled in from reference TRBV7-2 and TRBJ1-1, reads GAGVSQSPSNKVTEKGKDVELRCDPISGHTALYWYRQSLGQGLEFLIYFQGNSAPDKSGLPSDRFSAERTGGSVSTLTIQRTQQEDSAVYLCASTHPRGNTEAFFGQGTRLTVV.

V and J are TRBV5-1 and TRBJ2-3, with a weak D call TRBD1 (6 bases). Trimming left V 5 bases short and J 1 base short, with 11 bases between. Per the germline V gene, CDR1 is SGHRS and CDR2 is YFSETQ. The CDR3 has 14 amino acids. The CDR3 nucleotides read TGCGCCAGCAGGGCGGACAGACGCACAGATACGCAGTATTTT. Translated: CASRADRRTDTQYF.

The CDR3 loop reads CASSWGRNTEAFF. In nucleotides, the CDR3 is TGTGCCAGCAGCTGGGGGAGGAACACTGAAGCTTTCTTT. The chain links TRBV7-8 to TRBJ1-1; possibly TRBD1 for D (5 bases). V was cut by 4 bases and J by 1 base, with 7 bases left in between. Looked up from germline, CDR1 is SGHVS and CDR2 is FQNEAQ. This CDR3 has 13 residues.

This rearrangement joins TRBV28 to TRBJ2-7; TRBD2 agrees at 7 bases. J was trimmed by 5 bases and V by 4 bases; bases with no gene match: 8. In germline, CDR1 is MDHEN, CDR2 SYDVKM. The CDR3 consists of 14 residues. CDR3 region: CASSYLIRGDEQYF. CDR3 nucleotide sequence: TGTGCCAGCAGTTACCTCATCCGGGGGGACGAGCAGTACTTC.

The V call is TRBV27, the J call TRBJ2-1; TRBD1 or TRBD2 may be the D gene (5 bases each). CDR3 size: 15 residues. Germline CDR1 MNHEY, CDR2 SMNVEV (reference sequence). Trimming shortened V by 0 bases and J by 3 bases, and 9 bases separated the two germline ends. The CDR3 DNA is TGTGCCAGCAGTTTATCGAGGGGAAACTACAATGAGCAGTTCTTC. Protein product: CASSLSRGNYNEQFF.

The chain uses TRBV11-3 and TRBJ1-1; weak D call: TRBD1 (5 bases). Germline CDR1 and CDR2: SGHNT and YENEEA. The CDR3 is made up of 13 amino acids. V lost 3 bases, J lost 5 bases, and 10 bases lay in between. The chain's CDR3 is CASSFQGGTEAFF. The CDR3 coding sequence is TGTGCCAGCAGCTTTCAGGGTGGAACTGAAGCTTTCTTT. The full variable domain, its missing parts supplied by reference TRBV11-3 and TRBJ1-1, is EAGVVQSPRYKIIEKKQPVAFWCNPISGHNTLYWYLQNLGQGPELLIRYENEEAVDDSQLPKDRFSAERLKGVDSTLKIQPAELGDSAVYLCASSFQGGTEAFFGQGTRLTVV.

The chain recombines TRBV2 with TRBJ2-7, with TRBD2 matching 7 bases. The CDR3 sequence is 16 residues long. Trimming removed 4 bases from V and 1 base from J; junction bases left unmatched: 10. The germline gives CDR1 SNHLY, CDR2 FYNNEI. In nucleotides, the CDR3 is TGTGCCAGCAGTGGAGGGGAGGGAACGGGATCCTACGAGCAGTACTTC. Protein sequence: CASSGGEGTGSYEQYF.

This CDR3 reads CASSIRRESTEAFF. CDR3 nucleotides: TGTGCCAGTAGTATTCGGAGGGAATCGACTGAAGCTTTCTTT. The rearrangement uses TRBV19 and TRBJ1-1; D is ambiguous. With 3 bases removed from V and 5 bases from J, the gap between germline ends came to 13 bases. The CDR3 consists of 14 residues. Germline V gives CDR1 LNHDA, CDR2 SQIVND (reference sequence).

The chain couples TRBV6-1 to TRBJ2-5, with 8 bases aligning to TRBD1. This CDR3 has 14 residues. J was trimmed by 5 bases and V by 6 bases; bases with no gene match: 8. From germline, CDR1 is MNHNS and CDR2 SASEGT. The CDR3 region is CASSSGQGRETQYF. CDR3 sequence (DNA): TGTGCCAGCAGCAGTGGACAGGGTAGGGAGACCCAGTACTTC.

The CDR3 DNA is TGCGCCAGCAGCCAAGAAGGTCGACAGGGGTTTAGAGCTTTCTTT. Its protein product is CASSQEGRQGFRAFF. This chain joins TRBV4-1 and TRBJ1-1; TRBD1 aligns across 8 bases. Germline assignment: CDR1 MGHRA and CDR2 YSYEKL. The CDR3 spans 15 residues. Trimming cost V 0 bases and J 10 bases; bases outside gene matches: 10.

This rearrangement joins TRBV19 to TRBJ1-2; D might be TRBD1 (5 bases). The V end lost 3 bases, the J end lost 4 bases, and 9 bases lay between the germline ends. Looked up from germline, CDR1 is LNHDA and CDR2 is SQIVND (reference sequence). This CDR3 is 13 amino acids long. The CDR3 DNA reads TGTGCCAGTAGTATCTGGGACTTCTATGGCTACACCTTC. Amino acid sequence: CASSIWDFYGYTF.

V usage is TRBV9 and J usage is TRBJ1-1; no reliable D call. Per germline, CDR1 SGDLS and CDR2 YYNGEE. The CDR3 is 12 residues long. V was trimmed by 3 bases and J by 3 bases, leaving 6 bases between them. CDR3 residues: CASSGLDTEAFF. In DNA form, the CDR3 reads TGTGCCAGCAGCGGACTGGACACTGAAGCTTTCTTT.

The table lists this clone with a few counts. This sequence joins TRBV29-1 and TRBJ2-3, with 8 bases that match TRBD2. From germline, CDR1 is SQVTM and CDR2 ANQGSEA. There are 13 residues in the CDR3. Trimming at V came to 4 bases and at J to 3 bases, leaving 3 bases not matched to a gene. Written as DNA, the CDR3 is TGCAGCGTTGGGTTAGCGGGGACAGATACGCAGTATTTT. This encodes CSVGLAGTDTQYF.

The chain has TRBV27 and TRBJ2-4; maybe TRBD2 (6 bases). Germline loops: CDR1 MNHEY, CDR2 SMNVEV (reference sequence). V was shortened by 6 bases and J by 2 bases, with 14 bases between the two germline ends. This CDR3 region has 15 residues. The CDR3 region has the DNA TGTGCCAGCAGGACCACACGGGGGACCAAAAACATTCAGTACTTC. This gives the protein CASRTTRGTKNIQYF.